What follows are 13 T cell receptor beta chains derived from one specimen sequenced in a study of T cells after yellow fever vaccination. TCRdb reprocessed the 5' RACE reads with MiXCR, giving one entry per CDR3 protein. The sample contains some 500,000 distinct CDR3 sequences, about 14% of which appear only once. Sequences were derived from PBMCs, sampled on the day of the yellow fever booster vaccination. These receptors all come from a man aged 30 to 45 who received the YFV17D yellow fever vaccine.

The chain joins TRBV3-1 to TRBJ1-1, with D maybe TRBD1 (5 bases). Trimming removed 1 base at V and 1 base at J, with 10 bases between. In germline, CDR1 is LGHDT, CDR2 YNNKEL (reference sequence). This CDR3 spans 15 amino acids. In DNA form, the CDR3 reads TGTGCCAGCAGCCAAGTTGGGGCTGAGAACACTGAAGCTTTCTTT. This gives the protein CASSQVGAENTEAFF.

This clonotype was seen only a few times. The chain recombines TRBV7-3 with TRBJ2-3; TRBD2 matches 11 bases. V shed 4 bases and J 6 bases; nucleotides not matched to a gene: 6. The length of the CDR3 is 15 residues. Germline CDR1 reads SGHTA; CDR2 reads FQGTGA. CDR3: CASSSLAGEWDTQYF. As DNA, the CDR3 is TGTGCCAGCAGCTCACTAGCGGGAGAGTGGGATACGCAGTATTTT.

CDR3 in DNA: TGTGCCAGCAGCGTACTGGGTCTCTCGAGCACAGATACGCAGTATTTT. It yields the protein CASSVLGLSSTDTQYF. This chain connects TRBV9 to TRBJ2-3, with unresolved D. Per germline, CDR1 SGDLS and CDR2 YYNGEE. The CDR3 extends over 16 amino acids. V was pared by 1 base and J by 0 bases, with 12 bases between. Variable domain in full (rest from reference TRBV9 and TRBJ2-3): DSGVTQTPKHLITATGQRVTLRCSPRSGDLSVYWYQQSLDQGLQFLIQYYNGEERAKGNILERFSAQQFPDLHSELNLSSLELGDSALYFCASSVLGLSSTDTQYFGPGTRLTVL.

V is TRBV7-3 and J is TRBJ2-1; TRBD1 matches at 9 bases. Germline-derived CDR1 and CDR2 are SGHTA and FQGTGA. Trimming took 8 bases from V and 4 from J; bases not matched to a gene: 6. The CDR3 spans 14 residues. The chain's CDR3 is CASADGTGYNEQFF. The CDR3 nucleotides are TGTGCCAGCGCGGACGGGACAGGGTACAATGAGCAGTTCTTC.

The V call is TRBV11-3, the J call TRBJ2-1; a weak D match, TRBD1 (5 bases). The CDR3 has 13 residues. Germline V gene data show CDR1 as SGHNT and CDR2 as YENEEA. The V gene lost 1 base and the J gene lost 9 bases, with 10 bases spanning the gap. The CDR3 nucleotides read TGTGCCAGCAGCTTAGTACAGGAGAGTGAGCAGTTCTTC. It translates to CASSLVQESEQFF.

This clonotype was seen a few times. CDR3 DNA sequence: TGTGCCAGCAGCATAACACGGGACAGGGGGCAAGAGACCCAGTACTTC. It yields the protein CASSITRDRGQETQYF. V gene TRBV21-1 combines with J gene TRBJ2-5; the D call TRBD1 from the table was never checked on the DNA. TRBV21-1 is described as a pseudogene. The CDR3 has 16 amino acids.

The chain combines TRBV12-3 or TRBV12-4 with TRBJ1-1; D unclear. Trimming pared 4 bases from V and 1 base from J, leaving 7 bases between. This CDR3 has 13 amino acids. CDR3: CASSWEENTEAFF. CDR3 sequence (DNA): TGTGCCAGCAGTTGGGAAGAGAACACTGAAGCTTTCTTT.

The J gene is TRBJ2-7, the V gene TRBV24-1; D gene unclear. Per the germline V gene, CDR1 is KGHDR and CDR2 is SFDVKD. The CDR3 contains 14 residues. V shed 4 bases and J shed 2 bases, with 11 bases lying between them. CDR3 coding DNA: TGTGCCACCAGTGACCCCAACTATCCCTACGAGCAGTACTTC. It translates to CATSDPNYPYEQYF.

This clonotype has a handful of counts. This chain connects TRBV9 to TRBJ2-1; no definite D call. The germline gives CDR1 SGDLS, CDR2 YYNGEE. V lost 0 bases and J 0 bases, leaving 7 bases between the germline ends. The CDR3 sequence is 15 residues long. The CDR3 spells CASSVDGYSYNEQFF. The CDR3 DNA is TGTGCCAGCAGCGTAGATGGATACTCCTACAATGAGCAGTTCTTC.

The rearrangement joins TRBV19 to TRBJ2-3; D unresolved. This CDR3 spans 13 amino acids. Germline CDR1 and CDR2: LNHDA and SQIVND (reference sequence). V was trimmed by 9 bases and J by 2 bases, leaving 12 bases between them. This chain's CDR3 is CASTQEFTDTQYF. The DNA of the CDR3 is TGTGCCAGCACCCAGGAATTCACAGATACGCAGTATTTT.

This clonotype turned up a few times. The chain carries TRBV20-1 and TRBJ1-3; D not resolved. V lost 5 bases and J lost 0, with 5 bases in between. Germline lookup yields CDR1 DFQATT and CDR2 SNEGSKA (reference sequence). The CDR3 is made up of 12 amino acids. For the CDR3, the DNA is TGCAGTGCTGAGGGCTCTGGAAACACCATATATTTT. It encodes CSAEGSGNTIYF.

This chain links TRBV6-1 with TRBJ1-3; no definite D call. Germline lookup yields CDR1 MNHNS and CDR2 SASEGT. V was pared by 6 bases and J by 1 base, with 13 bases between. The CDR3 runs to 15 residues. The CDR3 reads CASSGRGGSGNTIYF. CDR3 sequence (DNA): TGTGCCAGCAGCGGACGGGGAGGGTCTGGAAACACCATATATTTT.

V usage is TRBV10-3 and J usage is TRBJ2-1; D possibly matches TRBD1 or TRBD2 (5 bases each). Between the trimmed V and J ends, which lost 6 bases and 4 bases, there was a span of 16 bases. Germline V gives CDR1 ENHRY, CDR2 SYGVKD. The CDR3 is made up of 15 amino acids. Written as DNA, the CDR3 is TGTGCCATCAGGGGGGTAGGGGTGAAGTACAATGAGCAGTTCTTC. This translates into CAIRGVGVKYNEQFF.